This T cell receptor (beta chain) comes out of a study of radiation and T cells in renal cell carcinoma. General study results and limits: From baseline, blood top tumor clonotypes peaked at 2 weeks post-radiation. Without pretreatment biopsies, baseline tumor clonotype presence was undetermined.

Here immunoSEQ multiplex PCR was the method, and the copy in TCRdb shows in-frame clones only, minus some. The sample lists approximately 65,000 clones; around 80% were seen once. Time point noted: blood 4 weeks post-SBRT, at nephrectomy. Treatment noted: 15 Gy SBRT to primary tumor, nephrectomy 4 weeks later. Nephrectomy followed 15 Gy stereotactic body radiation by 4 weeks. This CDR3 region has 12 residues. CDR1 is SGHNT, CDR2 YENEEA, per germline. The ends were cut back, 5 bases at V and 7 bases at J, with 10 bases in the middle. This clone occurred a few times. Its antigen is undetermined. The sample here was blood, taken from a patient whose treatment included radiotherapy and nephrectomy. The J gene is TRBJ2-3, the V gene TRBV11-3; a possible D gene is TRBD2 (6 bases). The clonotype was recovered from a man between 60 and 70 years old with renal cell carcinoma. This CDR3 reads CASSPGGNTQYF. The CDR3 DNA reads as TGTGCCAGCAGCCCAGGCGGGAATACGCAGTATTTT.